Listed here are 9 T cell receptor beta chains from one sample, sequenced in a study of blood T cells in healthy people across ages (dated by TCRdb to between 2015 and 2016). The receptor library was made with 5' RACE. Sequenced using an Illumina HiSeq 2500. A second about 7 to 11 cycle PCR used a sample-barcoded 5' primer and a J-beta primer mix. Starting from the raw public reads, TCRdb applied fastp trimming at Q25, assembled clones with MiXCR and retained in-frame beta chains. Each record represents a unique CDR3 protein, reported with the most common genes and DNA among its rows. The sample table records about 780,000 distinct CDR3 sequences; 35% to 60% of these occur just once. About a sixth of the sample is held by the ten biggest clonotypes. Sequencing was performed on blood. The receptor source for this set is a man aged 80 or over in good health.

This clonotype turned up a few times. The rearrangement links TRBV7-6 to TRBJ1-5; no definite D call. The CDR3 has 15 residues. CDR1 is SGHVS and CDR2 is FNYEAQ in the germline V gene. The V end lost 1 base, the J end lost 3 bases, and 10 bases lay between the germline ends. CDR3 in amino acids: CASSLVEGNNQPQHF. CDR3 in DNA: TGTGCCAGCAGCTTAGTAGAAGGGAACAATCAGCCCCAGCATTTT.

The chain has TRBV18 and TRBJ2-5; D not certain. CDR3 size: 13 residues. The germline V and J ends were trimmed by 4 bases and 2 bases, with 8 bases remaining between them. Germline loops: CDR1 KGHSH, CDR2 LQKENI. The DNA of the CDR3 is TGTGCCAGCTCACAGCAAACGCAAGAGACCCAGTACTTC. It is translated as CASSQQTQETQYF.

Concerning this clonotype: A much bigger clone sits one base away, suggesting this may be a read error. The chain links TRBV4-2 to TRBJ2-7; the D gene could be TRBD1 or TRBD2 (5 bases each). Trimming left V 3 bases short and J 6 bases short, with 18 bases between. Germline V gene sequence: CDR1 LGHNA, CDR2 YNFKEQ. This CDR3 is built from 15 residues. The CDR3 loop reads CASSQGDGTKAEQYF. As DNA, the CDR3 is TGTGCCAGCAGCCAGGGCGATGGGACCAAAGCCGAGCAGTACTTC.

This sequence joins TRBV6-5 and TRBJ1-5; 7 bases agree with TRBD1. V was clipped by 6 bases and J by 5 bases; unmatched bases: 7. Germline CDR1 reads MNHEY; CDR2 reads SVGAGI. CDR3 length equals 14 residues. In DNA form, the CDR3 reads TGTGCCAGCAGATCAGGACAGGCATATCAGCCCCAGCATTTT. Translation gives CASRSGQAYQPQHF.

The chain uses TRBV5-5 and TRBJ2-2; 8 positions agree with TRBD1. CDR3 length equals 17 residues. With V trimmed by 4 bases and J by 4 bases, 12 bases remained unmatched. Germline CDR1 is SGHKS and CDR2 is YYEKEE (reference sequence). The CDR3 region is CASSLRGGQGGTGELFF. CDR3 in DNA: TGTGCCAGCAGCCTCAGAGGTGGACAGGGAGGCACCGGGGAGCTGTTTTTT.

The rearrangement joins TRBV5-1 to TRBJ2-7, with TRBD1 matching over 9 bases. Germline V lookup: CDR1 SGHRS, CDR2 YFSETQ. This CDR3 is built from 15 residues. J was trimmed by 4 bases and V by 4 bases; bases with no gene match: 9. This CDR3 reads CASSIRTGVGYEQYF. Here the CDR3 DNA reads TGCGCCAGCAGCATAAGGACAGGGGTAGGTTACGAGCAGTACTTC.

This clonotype has only a few counts. The rearrangement links TRBV7-3 to TRBJ2-1; D perhaps matches TRBD2 (6 bases). Matching the DNA end better, TRBJ2-7 makes the J call doubtful. The CDR3 has 15 amino acids. Germline lookup yields CDR1 SGHTA and CDR2 FQGTGA. CDR3 DNA sequence: TGTGCCAGCAGCCCTCGGGACTCCTCCTACAATGAGCAGTACTTC. Translation gives CASSPRDSSYNEQYF.

V and J are TRBV30 and TRBJ2-5; 8 bases are shared with TRBD1. This CDR3 comprises 15 residues. J gave up 1 base and V 1 base, and 5 bases lay outside the gene matches. The germline CDR1 and CDR2 sequences are GTSNPN and SVGIG (reference sequence). CDR3 region: CAWSDQGQGQETQYF. CDR3 DNA sequence: TGTGCCTGGAGTGACCAAGGACAGGGCCAAGAGACCCAGTACTTC.

This rearrangement joins TRBV20-1 to TRBJ2-1, with D unresolved. Looked up from germline, CDR1 is DFQATT and CDR2 is SNEGSKA (reference sequence). The CDR3 covers 15 residues. With 0 bases removed from V and 2 bases from J, the gap between germline ends came to 11 bases. The CDR3 sequence is CSARERQSAYNEQFF. The CDR3 DNA sequence: TGCAGTGCTAGAGAGCGGCAGTCAGCCTACAATGAGCAGTTCTTC.